A selection of T cell receptor beta chains follows, all from one sample in a study of blood T cell repertoires in COVID-19. Generated by immunoSEQ multiplex PCR, the TCRdb table keeps only in-frame clones and is missing some. The profile shows roughly 300,000 clones, roughly 87% of them singletons. The material sequenced was PBMCs or T cells enriched from blood (not recorded which). These TCRs come from a woman aged 25 to 39 who had recovered from COVID-19. CDR3s include the opening cysteine and the closing phenylalanine or tryptophan. A D gene is named only where the DNA matches it firmly. The size of a clone is reported for some rows only, either as once, few or many, or as a class for expanded clones.

V	J	D	size	CDR3	DNA
TRBV30	TRBJ2-1	NA	NA	CAWSLLLLNEQFF	TGTGCCTGGAGTCTCCTCCTTCTTAATGAGCAGTTCTTC
TRBV24-1	TRBJ2-3	TRBD1	NA	CATSARDRVADTQYF	TGTGCCACCAGTGCCAGGGACAGGGTGGCAGATACGCAGTATTTT
TRBV5-1	TRBJ2-5	TRBD2	NA	CASSSGRVAGETQYF	TGCGCCAGCAGCTCTGGGAGGGTAGCGGGAGAGACCCAGTACTTC
TRBV7-9	TRBJ2-1	TRBD2	NA	CASTREGRRSYNEQFF	TGTGCCAGCACCCGGGAGGGGAGGAGATCCTACAATGAGCAGTTCTTC
TRBV19	TRBJ1-2	NA	NA	CASTAIAGGWSYGYTF	TGTGCCAGTACCGCTATAGCCGGGGGATGGAGCTATGGCTACACCTTC
TRBV7-9	TRBJ2-5	NA	NA	CASSLAFGEETQYF	TGTGCCAGCAGCTTAGCGTTCGGAGAAGAGACCCAGTACTTC
TRBV5-6	TRBJ1-2	NA	NA	CASSLVGGYTF	TGTGCCAGCAGCTTGGTGGGCGGCTACACCTTC
TRBV24-1	TRBJ2-5	TRBD2	NA	CATSDPGLAGRQETQYF	TGTGCCACCAGTGATCCGGGACTAGCGGGGCGACAAGAGACCCAGTACTTC
TRBV10-3	TRBJ1-4	NA	NA	CAISEGAAANEKLFF	TGTGCCATCAGTGAGGGGGCCGCCGCTAATGAAAAACTGTTTTTT
TRBV28	TRBJ2-7	NA	NA	CASSFSLSYEQYF	TGTGCCAGCAGTTTCAGTTTATCCTACGAGCAGTACTTC
TRBV13	TRBJ2-2	TRBD2	many	CASSTRTSGGAQGTGELFF	TGTGCCAGCAGCACCCGGACTAGCGGGGGGGCTCAGGGTACCGGGGAGCTGTTTTTT
TRBV11-2	TRBJ2-5	NA	NA	CASSPPGVQETQYF	TGTGCCAGCAGTCCCCCCGGGGTCCAAGAGACCCAGTACTTC
TRBV30	TRBJ1-4	NA	NA	CAWSARVGAGNEKLFF	TGTGCCTGGAGTGCGAGGGTTGGTGCGGGTAATGAAAAACTGTTTTTT
TRBV6-2/TRBV6-3	TRBJ1-4	TRBD1	NA	CASSYQPGQRSTNEKLFF	TGTGCCAGCAGTTACCAACCGGGACAGCGTTCAACTAATGAAAAACTGTTTTTT
TRBV30	TRBJ2-3	NA	NA	CAWSDRETGVDTQYF	TGTGCCTGGAGTGACAGGGAGACCGGGGTGGATACGCAGTATTTT
TRBV11-2	TRBJ1-2	TRBD1	NA	CASSIPRDSPTYGYTF	TGTGCCAGCAGCATACCCCGGGACAGCCCTACCTATGGCTACACCTTC
TRBV5-4	TRBJ2-5	NA	NA	CASSLGAGQQETQYF	TGTGCCAGCAGCTTGGGAGCAGGACAGCAAGAGACCCAGTACTTC
TRBV5-5	TRBJ2-3	NA	once	CASSTSGHRTDTQYF	TGTGCCAGCAGCACCTCGGGACATCGCACAGATACGCAGTATTTT
TRBV7-9	TRBJ1-1	TRBD1	NA	CASSLEGGTGMNTEAFF	TGTGCCAGCAGCTTAGAAGGGGGGACAGGGATGAACACTGAAGCTTTCTTT
TRBV5-6	TRBJ2-2	NA	many	CASSNPNREPGELFF	TGTGCCAGCAGCAACCCCAACAGGGAGCCCGGGGAGCTGTTTTTT
TRBV30	TRBJ1-1	NA	NA	CAWSPPMGGKGAFF	TGTGCCTGGAGCCCCCCCATGGGAGGTAAAGGAGCTTTCTTT
TRBV28	TRBJ1-5	NA	few	CASSFGTNQPQHF	TGTGCCAGCAGTTTCGGGACTAATCAGCCCCAGCATTTT
TRBV7-8	TRBJ2-7	TRBD1	NA	CASSLEQGAGSYEQYF	TGTGCCAGCAGCCTCGAACAGGGGGCCGGGAGTTACGAGCAGTACTTC
TRBV19	TRBJ2-7	TRBD1	NA	CASSVGQGFGEQYF	TGTGCCAGTAGCGTGGGACAGGGCTTTGGAGAGCAGTACTTC
TRBV30	TRBJ2-3	NA	NA	CAWSERDTQYF	TGTGCCTGGAGTGAGCGGGATACGCAGTATTTT
TRBV5-4	TRBJ1-4	TRBD1	NA	CASSLGTGVNEKLFF	TGTGCCAGCAGCTTGGGGACAGGGGTGAATGAAAAACTGTTTTTT
TRBV6-6	TRBJ1-5	NA	NA	CASIPGGAHQPQHF	TGTGCCAGCATCCCCGGGGGAGCTCATCAGCCCCAGCATTTT
TRBV5-1	TRBJ1-2	NA	NA	CASSFRVNYGYTF	TGCGCCAGCAGCTTCAGGGTTAACTATGGCTACACCTTC
TRBV6-5	TRBJ2-1	NA	NA	CASSYSGLPQDEQFF	TGTGCCAGCAGTTACTCAGGCTTGCCCCAGGATGAGCAGTTCTTC
TRBV19	TRBJ1-1	TRBD1	few	CASSMDRDTEAFF	TGTGCCAGTAGTATGGACAGGGACACTGAAGCTTTCTTT
TRBV11-2	TRBJ2-5	NA	NA	CASSSLTVQETQYF	TGTGCCAGCAGCTCCCTGACAGTCCAAGAGACCCAGTACTTC
TRBV27	TRBJ1-5	NA	once	CASSLTFSGREQPQHF	TGTGCCAGCAGTTTAACTTTTTCAGGGAGGGAACAGCCCCAGCATTTT
TRBV10-3	TRBJ1-2	TRBD1	NA	CAISVGQGFNYGYTF	TGTGCCATCAGTGTGGGACAGGGGTTCAACTATGGCTACACCTTC
TRBV2	TRBJ1-6	NA	NA	CASSGQSAGSPLHF	TGTGCCAGCAGTGGACAGTCGGCCGGTTCACCCCTCCACTTT
TRBV5-1	TRBJ2-2	NA	NA	CASSTIAASGELFF	TGCGCCAGCAGCACCATAGCAGCATCCGGGGAGCTGTTTTTT
TRBV5-6	TRBJ2-2	TRBD1	NA	CASSSGTGGLTGELFF	TGTGCCAGCAGCTCCGGGACAGGGGGCCTCACCGGGGAGCTGTTTTTT
TRBV5-1	TRBJ2-1	TRBD1	NA	CASLGTGTGGWEQFF	TGCGCCAGTCTAGGAACCGGGACAGGGGGCTGGGAGCAGTTCTTC
TRBV28	TRBJ2-1	TRBD2	NA	CASSWERGGYNEQFF	TGTGCCAGCAGTTGGGAGCGGGGGGGTTACAATGAGCAGTTCTTC
TRBV27	TRBJ2-7	TRBD2	NA	CASSLYPERGYEQYF	TGTGCCAGCAGTTTATACCCTGAGCGGGGGTACGAGCAGTACTTC
TRBV6-5	TRBJ2-2	TRBD1	NA	CASGAGTGPTGELFF	TGTGCCAGCGGCGCCGGGACAGGCCCCACCGGGGAGCTGTTTTTT
TRBV7-9	TRBJ1-2	TRBD1	NA	CASSQDRGGGYTF	TGTGCCAGCAGCCAAGACAGGGGAGGTGGCTACACCTTC
TRBV14	TRBJ2-5	TRBD1	NA	CASSLRTGAGETQYF	TGTGCCAGCAGCCTACGGACAGGGGCGGGGGAGACCCAGTACTTC
TRBV5-1	TRBJ2-2	TRBD2	NA	CASSLDVTSGPNTGELFF	TGCGCCAGCAGCTTGGACGTGACTAGCGGACCGAACACCGGGGAGCTGTTTTTT
TRBV6-2/TRBV6-3	TRBJ2-4	NA	few	CASSYSSQILTKNIQYF	TGTGCCAGCAGTTACTCGTCCCAGATTCTTACCAAAAACATTCAGTACTTC
TRBV18	TRBJ2-3	TRBD1	NA	CASSPEGQGLTDTQYF	TGTGCCAGCTCACCCGAAGGACAGGGGCTTACAGATACGCAGTATTTT
TRBV25-1	TRBJ1-6	NA	NA	CASSSVRAGGDNSPLHF	TGTGCCAGCAGCTCAGTTAGGGCGGGAGGGGATAATTCACCCCTCCACTTT
TRBV29-1	TRBJ1-2	NA	once	CSVDQADYGYTF	TGCAGCGTTGATCAGGCAGACTATGGCTACACCTTC
TRBV7-2	TRBJ2-1	TRBD2	NA	CASTVAGEQFF	TGTGCCAGCACTGTAGCGGGTGAGCAGTTCTTC
TRBV24-1	TRBJ2-1	NA	few	CATSERGTVYNEQFF	TGTGCCACCAGTGAACGGGGGACAGTTTACAATGAGCAGTTCTTC
TRBV6-1	TRBJ2-7	TRBD1	NA	CASSAQPGQGSYEQYF	TGTGCCAGCAGTGCGCAACCGGGACAGGGTTCCTACGAGCAGTACTTC
TRBV20-1	TRBJ1-5	TRBD1	once	CSASAAGGMSNQPQHF	TGCAGTGCTAGTGCGGCAGGGGGGATGAGCAATCAGCCCCAGCATTTT
TRBV9	TRBJ2-3	TRBD2	NA	CASSVGTSGASTDTQYF	TGTGCCAGCAGCGTAGGAACTAGCGGGGCGAGCACAGATACGCAGTATTTT
TRBV6-5	TRBJ1-2	NA	NA	CASTSSPGANYGYTF	TGTGCCAGCACCTCTAGTCCAGGGGCAAACTATGGCTACACCTTC
TRBV11-2	TRBJ2-2	TRBD1	NA	CASSLNPGQGHTGELFF	TGTGCCAGCAGCCTAAATCCGGGACAGGGGCACACCGGGGAGCTGTTTTTT
TRBV20-1	TRBJ1-5	NA	NA	CSASLISGGNQPQHF	TGCAGTGCTAGTTTGATTTCGGGGGGCAATCAGCCCCAGCATTTT
TRBV7-9	TRBJ2-5	NA	NA	CASSLGGAGDQETQYF	TGTGCCAGCAGCTTAGGGGGCGCAGGGGATCAAGAGACCCAGTACTTC
TRBV7-2	TRBJ1-2	TRBD1	NA	CASSLPGQSYGYTF	TGTGCCAGCAGCTTACCGGGACAGAGCTATGGCTACACCTTC
TRBV6-5	TRBJ2-1	TRBD2	NA	CASTPGLAGYNEQFF	TGTGCCAGCACCCCAGGCCTAGCGGGCTACAATGAGCAGTTCTTC
TRBV24-1	TRBJ2-2	TRBD1	NA	CATSDTPGQGARTGELFF	TGTGCCACCAGTGACACGCCGGGACAGGGGGCTCGTACCGGGGAGCTGTTTTTT
TRBV5-4	TRBJ2-1	TRBD1	NA	CASSLVLRDRGLEQFF	TGTGCCAGCAGCTTGGTTCTCCGGGACAGGGGGCTTGAGCAGTTCTTC